One sample yielded the 25 T cell receptor beta chains listed below, sequenced in a study of a mutant IDH1 vaccine in newly diagnosed glioma. What these receptors recognize is not known. As for time point: week 47, end of study. The investigators gave 300 ug of mutant IDH1 20-mer peptide in each vaccine dose, together with topical imiquimod. Here immunoSEQ multiplex PCR was the method, and the copy in TCRdb shows in-frame clones only, minus some. The sample has fewer than 95,000 clones, roughly 77% seen once; the top ten hold around 5.3%. Specimen: PBMCs, collected from a glioma patient whose treatment included an IDH1 peptide vaccine. The receptors stem from a man aged 35-49 years with glioma.

Only a few counts were recorded for this clone. The genes are TRBV6-1 and TRBJ1-1, with 7 bases identical to TRBD1. From germline, CDR1 is MNHNS and CDR2 SASEGT. The junction had 6 bases not matched to a gene; V was cut back by 5 bases and J by 3 bases. This CDR3 spans 14 amino acids. CDR3 protein: CASSRQGGDTEAFF. The DNA for the CDR3 is TGTGCCAGCAGTCGACAGGGTGGGGACACTGAAGCTTTCTTT.

Remarks on this clone: Other DNA sequences in this sample translate to the same CDR3. The V gene is TRBV9, the J gene TRBJ1-5, with TRBD1 as a possible D gene (5 bases). Germline V gives CDR1 SGDLS, CDR2 YYNGEE. The CDR3 is 15 amino acids. V was trimmed by 0 bases and J by 5 bases, leaving 12 bases between them. The CDR3 nucleotides are TGTGCCAGCAGCGTAGGGGGCAGGGCAGATCAGCCCCAGCATTTT. This gives the protein CASSVGGRADQPQHF. Full variable domain (rest looked up from reference TRBV9 and TRBJ1-5): DSGVTQTPKHLITATGQRVTLRCSPRSGDLSVYWYQQSLDQGLQFLIQYYNGEERAKGNILERFSAQQFPDLHSELNLSSLELGDSALYFCASSVGGRADQPQHFGDGTRLSIL.

The chain employs TRBV6-1 and TRBJ1-6; TRBD1 aligns across 7 bases. The V gene's germline CDR1 is MNHNS and CDR2 SASEGT. The CDR3 has 13 residues. V gave up 9 bases and J gave up 7 bases; unmatched junction bases: 6. CDR3 sequence: CASSGTANSPLHF. CDR3 nucleotides: TGTGCCAGTTCCGGGACAGCCAATTCACCCCTCCACTTT.

This clone has more than one count but fewer than ten. V usage is TRBV4-3 and J usage is TRBJ2-2, with 8 bases aligning to TRBD1. CDR1 is LGHNA and CDR2 is YSLEER in the germline V gene. J lost 5 bases, V lost 5 bases, and 1 base had no gene match. CDR3 length equals 13 residues. The CDR3 nucleotides are TGCGCCAGCAGCAGGACAGGGACCGGGGAGCTGTTTTTT. This sequence encodes CASSRTGTGELFF.

This clone has just one count. V usage is TRBV11-2 and J usage is TRBJ2-1, with no clear D. The CDR3 loop spans 13 amino acids. V was trimmed by 3 bases and J by 7 bases, leaving 10 bases between them. Germline V CDR1 and CDR2: SGHAT, FQNNGV. The CDR3 DNA follows: TGTGCCAGCAGCTTTGGGATTGGGAATGAGCAGTTCTTC. It encodes CASSFGIGNEQFF.

The V and J genes are TRBV5-5 and TRBJ2-3; D is unclear. This CDR3 region has 12 residues. V lost 2 bases and J lost 2, with 3 bases in between. CDR1 is SGHKS, CDR2 YYEKEE, per germline (reference sequence). The CDR3 region is CASSFNTDTQYF. The CDR3 DNA reads as TGTGCCAGCAGCTTCAACACAGATACGCAGTATTTT. The whole variable domain, filled in from reference TRBV5-5 and TRBJ2-3, reads DAGVTQSPTHLIKTRGQQVTLRCSPISGHKSVSWYQQVLGQGPQFIFQYYEKEERGRGNFPDRFSARQFPNYSSELNVNALLLGDSALYLCASSFNTDTQYFGPGTRLTVL.

This chain uses TRBV5-1 with TRBJ1-1, with D possibly TRBD1 on 5 matching bases. The CDR3 runs 16 residues. V lost 5 bases and J 0 bases, leaving 17 bases between the germline ends. Germline V gene data show CDR1 as SGHRS and CDR2 as YFSETQ. CDR3 in amino acids: CASSKGSEGLNTEAFF. The CDR3 region has the DNA TGCGCCAGCAGTAAGGGGTCGGAAGGTCTGAACACTGAAGCTTTCTTT.

The chain employs TRBV5-1 and TRBJ2-5; D perhaps matches TRBD1 (5 bases). This CDR3 has 15 residues. Germline loops: CDR1 SGHRS, CDR2 YFSETQ. Trimming stripped 4 bases from V and 0 bases from J, with 13 bases between. The CDR3 loop reads CASSPRTLYQETQYF. In nucleotides, the CDR3 is TGCGCCAGCAGCCCCCGGACATTGTACCAAGAGACCCAGTACTTC.

The V and J genes are TRBV5-4 and TRBJ2-1, with TRBD2 as a possible D gene (6 bases). V was cut by 0 bases and J by 8 bases, with 12 bases left in between. The CDR3 has 14 residues. Germline V gene lookup returns CDR1 SGHNT and CDR2 YYREEE (reference sequence). CDR3 sequence: CASSLASAGDEQFF. The CDR3 bases are TGTGCCAGCAGCTTGGCTAGCGCCGGGGATGAGCAGTTCTTC.

The chain joins TRBV7-9 to TRBJ2-6; TRBD1 agrees at 7 bases. Germline V lookup: CDR1 SEHNR, CDR2 FQNEAQ (reference sequence). V was clipped by 5 bases and J by 4 bases; unmatched bases: 14. The CDR3 has 18 amino acids. The CDR3 protein is CASSQNRGTTRGANVLTF. CDR3 nucleotides: TGTGCCAGCAGCCAGAACAGGGGTACTACTAGAGGGGCCAACGTCCTGACTTTC. Drawing the rest from reference TRBV7-9 and TRBJ2-6, the complete variable domain is DTGVSQNPRHKITKRGQNVTFRCDPISEHNRLYWYRQTLGQGPEFLTYFQNEAQLEKSRLLSDRFSAERPKGSFSTLEIQRTEQGDSAMYLCASSQNRGTTRGANVLTFGAGSRLTVL.

The chain combines TRBV7-6 with TRBJ1-3; the D gene is possibly TRBD1 (5 bases). V was clipped by 0 bases and J by 0 bases, with 18 bases between them. The germline gives CDR1 SGHVS, CDR2 FNYEAQ. The CDR3 loop spans 19 amino acids. CDR3 sequence: CASSLALVRRDHSGNTIYF. The CDR3, as DNA: TGTGCCAGCAGCTTAGCGCTAGTGAGAAGGGACCACTCTGGAAACACCATATATTTT.

V gene TRBV27 combines with J gene TRBJ2-3; TRBD2 aligns across 8 bases. After removal of 1 base from V and 5 bases from J, the junction contained 5 bases not matched to a gene. Germline CDR1 reads MNHEY; CDR2 reads SMNVEV (reference sequence). There are 15 residues in the CDR3. Written as DNA, the CDR3 is TGTGCCAGCAGTTTATTGAGCGGGAGTGGAGATACGCAGTATTTT. As protein: CASSLLSGSGDTQYF.

This clone was counted a few times. The V call is TRBV7-2, the J call TRBJ1-4, with 9 bases matching TRBD1. After removal of 1 base from V and 7 bases from J, the junction contained 4 bases not matched to a gene. The CDR3 covers 15 residues. Per germline, CDR1 SGHTA and CDR2 FQGNSA. The CDR3 nucleotides are TGTGCCAGCAGCTTAGACAGGGGGCGGAGTGAAAAACTGTTTTTT. Amino acids: CASSLDRGRSEKLFF.

The CDR3 sequence: CARSSSYETQYF. The CDR3 DNA reads TGTGCCAGAAGCTCCTCCTACGAGACCCAGTACTTC. This sequence joins TRBV5-3 and TRBJ2-5; D ambiguous. TRBV5-3 is sorted into the ORF group, with uncertain function. This CDR3 is 12 amino acids long. V lost 3 bases and J 5 bases, leaving 8 bases between the germline ends.

This chain joins TRBV25-1 and TRBJ1-2; D is possibly TRBD1 (5 bases). The CDR3 consists of 13 residues. Germline V gives CDR1 MGHDK, CDR2 SYGVNS. V gave up 6 bases and J gave up 2 bases, with 10 bases separating them. CDR3 nucleotide sequence: TGTGCCAGCAGGGGGGGAATGAACTATGGCTACACCTTC. This translates into CASRGGMNYGYTF.

The CDR3 region has the DNA TGTGCCAGCAGTCCGGGACAGGGGACCTACGAGCAGTACTTC. It is translated as CASSPGQGTYEQYF. This sequence joins TRBV6-5 and TRBJ2-7, with 10 bases identical to TRBD1. The trim removed 5 bases at V and 2 bases at J, leaving 3 bases unmatched. Per the germline V gene, CDR1 is MNHEY and CDR2 is SVGAGI. CDR3 length: 14 amino acids.

This clone was seen a single time. The chain employs TRBV6-1 and TRBJ1-1; D call uncertain. V was pared by 6 bases and J by 3 bases, with 11 bases between. This CDR3 comprises 13 residues. Germline values: CDR1 MNHNS, CDR2 SASEGT. CDR3 nucleotide sequence: TGTGCCAGCAGCCTCCAACACGACACTGAAGCTTTCTTT. Protein product: CASSLQHDTEAFF.

The genes are TRBV7-8 and TRBJ2-4; D gene ambiguous. V lost 5 bases and J lost 14, with 22 bases in between. CDR1 SGHVS and CDR2 FQNEAQ come from the germline V gene. CDR3 size: 14 residues. The CDR3 DNA reads TGTGCCAGCAGCGTCCTCCCACTGCCGAAATCCAAGTACTTC. Protein product: CASSVLPLPKSKYF.

The CDR3 coding sequence is TGTGCCAGTAGTATTACCCGGACTAGCGGGATCTACAATGAGCAGTTCTTC. This encodes CASSITRTSGIYNEQFF. The chain carries TRBV19 and TRBJ2-1; TRBD2 aligns across 12 bases. Germline CDR1 reads LNHDA; CDR2 reads SQIVND (reference sequence). The CDR3 contains 17 residues. The V segment lost 3 bases and the J segment 3 bases; nucleotides outside the gene matches: 6.

The gene calls are TRBV6-1 and TRBJ1-1, with D possibly being TRBD1 (5 bases). This CDR3 contains 13 residues. The ends were cut back, 4 bases at V and 5 bases at J, with 11 bases in the middle. Germline V lookup: CDR1 MNHNS, CDR2 SASEGT. In nucleotides, the CDR3 is TGTGCCAGCAGTGCTACCAGGGAGACTGAAGCTTTCTTT. Translated: CASSATRETEAFF.

The chain employs TRBV7-8 and TRBJ2-1; 7 positions match TRBD1. V shed 5 bases, J shed 6 bases, and the junction held 1 base outside the gene matches. This CDR3 is built from 12 residues. Germline lookup yields CDR1 SGHVS and CDR2 FQNEAQ. The CDR3 bases are TGTGCCAGCAGCAACAGGGGCAATGAGCAGTTCTTC. This gives the protein CASSNRGNEQFF.

This rearrangement joins TRBV12-5 to TRBJ1-2, with no clear D. The V gene lost 2 bases and the J gene lost 6 bases, with 10 bases spanning the gap. Germline CDR1 reads LGHNT; CDR2 reads FRNRAP. This CDR3 comprises 13 residues. In nucleotides, the CDR3 is TGTGCTAGTGGTTTGTGGGTTCGCGATGGCTACACCTTC. Its protein is CASGLWVRDGYTF.

V and J are TRBV11-2 and TRBJ2-1; possibly TRBD2 for D (5 bases). CDR1 and CDR2 (germline): SGHAT, FQNNGV. V was shortened by 1 base and J by 5 bases, with 12 bases between the two germline ends. The CDR3 runs to 15 residues. DNA of the CDR3: TGTGCCAGCAGCTTAGGGGTAGCGTGGGACAATGAGCAGTTCTTC. This codes for CASSLGVAWDNEQFF.

The chain carries TRBV25-1 and TRBJ1-2; D perhaps matches TRBD1 (5 bases). The germline gives CDR1 MGHDK, CDR2 SYGVNS. The CDR3 sequence is 11 residues long. V was cut by 7 bases and J by 5 bases, with 8 bases left in between. CDR3 coding DNA: TGTGCCAGCACCGGGGCTTATGGCTACACCTTC. Translating gives CASTGAYGYTF.

This clone was seen just once. The chain has TRBV5-6 and TRBJ2-7; D may be TRBD1 or TRBD2 (5 bases each). The CDR3 contains 13 residues. Germline assignment: CDR1 SGHDT and CDR2 YYEEEE. The V and J ends lost 1 base and 3 bases respectively, with 8 bases between them. The CDR3 DNA reads as TGTGCCAGCAGCTTGACAGGACTCTACGAGCAGTACTTC. It encodes CASSLTGLYEQYF. Variable domain in full (rest from reference TRBV5-6 and TRBJ2-7): DAGVTQSPTHLIKTRGQQVTLRCSPKSGHDTVSWYQQALGQGPQFIFQYYEEEERQRGNFPDRFSGHQFPNYSSELNVNALLLGDSALYLCASSLTGLYEQYFGPGTRLTVT.